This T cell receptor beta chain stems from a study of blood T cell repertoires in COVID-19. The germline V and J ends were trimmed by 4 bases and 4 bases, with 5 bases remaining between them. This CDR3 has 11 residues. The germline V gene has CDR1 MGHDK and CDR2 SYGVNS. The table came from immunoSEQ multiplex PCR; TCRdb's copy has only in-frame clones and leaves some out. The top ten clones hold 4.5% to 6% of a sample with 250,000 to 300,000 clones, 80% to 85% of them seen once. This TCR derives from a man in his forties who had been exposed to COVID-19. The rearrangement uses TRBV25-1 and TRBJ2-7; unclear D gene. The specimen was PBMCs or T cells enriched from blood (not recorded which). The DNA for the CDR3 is TGTGCCAGCAGTGGCGCATACGAGCAGTACTTC. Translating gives CASSGAYEQYF.